What follows are 24 T cell receptor beta chains derived from one specimen sequenced in a study of T-cell memory formation after mild COVID-19. MiXCR was run by TCRdb on the 5' RACE reads, yielding one entry per CDR3 protein. The data show roughly 480,000 distinct CDR3 sequences, roughly 25% seen once. The specimen was PBMCs or a T cell subset sorted from them (not recorded which). The receptors here all came from an adult woman who had mild COVID-19 (a few samples of this study predate the infection). Cell type and time point are not known.

The CDR3 loop is CATSDPGQASNYGYTF. The CDR3 bases are TGTGCCACCAGTGATCCCGGACAGGCGTCTAACTATGGCTACACCTTC. The chain has TRBV24-1 and TRBJ1-2, with 7 bases fitting TRBD1. Germline CDR1 KGHDR, CDR2 SFDVKD. V gave up 3 bases and J gave up 0 bases; unmatched junction bases: 6. There are 16 residues in the CDR3.

The rearrangement links TRBV7-2 to TRBJ2-2, with D maybe TRBD2 (5 bases). The V and J ends lost 5 bases and 3 bases respectively, with 13 bases between them. Germline loops: CDR1 SGHTA, CDR2 FQGNSA. CDR3 length: 15 residues. The CDR3 is CASSPGPGDTGELFF. In DNA, the CDR3 is TGTGCCAGCAGCCCGGGCCCCGGGGACACCGGGGAGCTGTTTTTT.

The CDR3 region is CATRGAGAQHF. As DNA, the CDR3 is TGTGCCACCAGGGGGGCAGGGGCCCAGCATTTT. This chain joins TRBV15 and TRBJ1-5, with D possibly matching TRBD1 (6 bases). The CDR3 runs 11 residues. The germline V and J ends were trimmed by 6 bases and 11 bases, with 11 bases remaining between them. CDR1 is LNHNV and CDR2 is YYDKDF in the germline V gene (reference sequence).

This clonotype was detected a few times. The rearrangement links TRBV9 to TRBJ2-1; 14 bases are shared with TRBD2. Germline V lookup: CDR1 SGDLS, CDR2 YYNGEE. J lost 8 bases, V lost 5 bases, and 9 bases had no gene match. CDR3 length equals 16 residues. The CDR3 sequence is CASSLRGTSGGDEQFF. The CDR3 DNA is TGTGCCAGCAGTCTCCGAGGGACTAGCGGGGGAGATGAGCAGTTCTTC. Full variable domain (outside the CDR3, taken from reference TRBV9 and TRBJ2-1): DSGVTQTPKHLITATGQRVTLRCSPRSGDLSVYWYQQSLDQGLQFLIQYYNGEERAKGNILERFSAQQFPDLHSELNLSSLELGDSALYFCASSLRGTSGGDEQFFGPGTRLTVL.

This clonotype showed up just a few times. This chain joins TRBV11-2 and TRBJ2-3; D call uncertain. V shed 3 bases and J shed 3 bases, with 13 bases lying between them. CDR3 length: 15 amino acids. The germline V gene encodes CDR1 SGHAT and CDR2 FQNNGV. The CDR3 spells CASSFSRPATDTQYF. CDR3 coding DNA: TGTGCCAGCAGCTTTTCGCGCCCCGCTACAGATACGCAGTATTTT.

This clonotype was detected a few times. The V and J genes are TRBV2 and TRBJ2-7; D ambiguous. The V end lost 6 bases, the J end lost 4 bases, and 4 bases lay between the germline ends. The CDR3 contains 10 residues. The germline gives CDR1 SNHLY, CDR2 FYNNEI. CDR3 protein: CASSQYEQYF. DNA for the CDR3: TGTGCCAGCAGCCAATACGAGCAGTACTTC. Full variable domain (rest looked up from reference TRBV2 and TRBJ2-7): EPEVTQTPSHQVTQMGQEVILRCVPISNHLYFYWYRQILGQKVEFLVSFYNNEISEKSEIFDDQFSVERPDGSNFTLKIRSTKLEDSAMYFCASSQYEQYFGPGTRLTVT.

This clonotype was seen a handful of times. This chain joins TRBV13 and TRBJ2-7; D possibly matches TRBD1 or TRBD2 (6 bases each). V dropped 10 bases and J dropped 3 bases, with 16 bases sitting between them. The CDR3 is made up of 13 amino acids. Per the germline V gene, CDR1 is PRHDT and CDR2 is FYEKMQ (reference sequence). CDR3 in DNA: TGTGCCACCCAAACCAGGGGAGGCTACGAGCAGTACTTC. The encoded protein is CATQTRGGYEQYF.

This clonotype appeared a few times. J is TRBJ1-3 and V is TRBV4-1; TRBD1 matches 7 bases. Germline V gene sequence: CDR1 MGHRA, CDR2 YSYEKL. V was clipped by 3 bases and J by 2 bases; unmatched bases: 4. This CDR3 is 15 amino acids long. This CDR3 is CASSHGTVAGNTIYF. CDR3 sequence (DNA): TGCGCCAGCAGCCACGGGACAGTTGCTGGAAACACCATATATTTT.

The chain recombines TRBV5-5 with TRBJ2-7; 7 positions agree with TRBD2. The CDR3 length is 15 residues. Looked up from germline, CDR1 is SGHKS and CDR2 is YYEKEE (reference sequence). The J segment lost 2 bases and the V segment lost 3 bases, leaving 8 bases of the junction unmatched. For the CDR3, the DNA is TGTGCCAGCAGCTCACCCCAGGGAGGGCCCTACGAGCAGTACTTC. It yields the protein CASSSPQGGPYEQYF.

The chain joins TRBV7-3 to TRBJ2-1, with TRBD2 identical over 13 bases. Losses at the gene ends were 5 bases for V and 8 bases for J; bases not matched to a gene: 6. This CDR3 region has 15 residues. CDR1 and CDR2 from the germline V gene are SGHTA and FQGTGA. Here the CDR3 reads CASSQTSGGPHEQFF. In DNA, the CDR3 is TGTGCCAGCAGCCAGACTAGCGGGGGGCCCCATGAGCAGTTCTTC.

The rearrangement links TRBV15 to TRBJ2-3; weak D call: TRBD1 (5 bases). Germline V CDR1 and CDR2: LNHNV, YYDKDF (reference sequence). V was cut by 8 bases and J by 0 bases, with 15 bases left in between. The CDR3 contains 15 residues. The CDR3 loop is CATSPTATSTDTQYF. CDR3 in DNA: TGTGCCACCTCCCCGACAGCTACTAGCACAGATACGCAGTATTTT.

The rearrangement joins TRBV6-1 to TRBJ1-1; TRBD1 agrees at 7 bases. This CDR3 has 14 residues. V trimming: 6 bases; J trimming: 0 bases; junction bases outside the gene matches: 4. Germline V gene lookup returns CDR1 MNHNS and CDR2 SASEGT. DNA of the CDR3: TGTGCCAGCAGGGGACAGATGATGAACACTGAAGCTTTCTTT. Translation gives CASRGQMMNTEAFF.

J is TRBJ2-5 and V is TRBV7-3; D possibly uses TRBD1 or TRBD2 (5 bases each). Germline loops: CDR1 SGHTA, CDR2 FQGTGA. The length of the CDR3 is 15 residues. With 5 bases removed from V and 5 bases from J, the gap between germline ends came to 18 bases. The CDR3 bases are TGTGCCAGCAGCCCCGGGACCAAGCTCGGGGAGACCCAGTACTTC. Protein: CASSPGTKLGETQYF.

The chain joins TRBV6-5 to TRBJ2-7; 9 bases align to TRBD1. The CDR3 totals 16 residues. From germline, CDR1 is MNHEY and CDR2 SVGAGI. Trimming removed 4 bases from V and 0 bases from J; junction bases left unmatched: 7. CDR3: CASSSPGTGSSYEQYF. The CDR3, as DNA: TGTGCCAGCAGTTCCCCTGGGACAGGGAGCTCCTACGAGCAGTACTTC.

This chain joins TRBV7-9 and TRBJ2-2; no reliable D call. CDR1 SEHNR and CDR2 FQNEAQ come from the germline V gene (reference sequence). V lost 0 bases to trimming and J lost 2 bases, with 13 bases between them. The length of the CDR3 is 17 residues. CDR3 in DNA: TGTGCCAGCAGCTTAGCCGCATTTGGAGCCAACACCGGGGAGCTGTTTTTT. Its protein is CASSLAAFGANTGELFF.

This clonotype was detected only a few times. The chain combines TRBV24-1 with TRBJ2-2; the D is unclear. Germline V gene lookup returns CDR1 KGHDR and CDR2 SFDVKD. Between the trimmed V and J ends, which lost 3 bases and 1 base, there was a span of 5 bases. The CDR3 sequence is 14 residues long. The CDR3 DNA is TGTGCCACCAGTGATCAACGGAACACCGGGGAGCTGTTTTTT. Protein sequence: CATSDQRNTGELFF.

The chain is built from TRBV12-3 or TRBV12-4 and TRBJ2-1, with 7 bases aligning to TRBD2. The V segment lost 5 bases and the J segment 7 bases; nucleotides outside the gene matches: 8. CDR3 length equals 14 residues. The CDR3 nucleotides are TGTGCCAGCAGTCAACCGGGACTACTGAATGAGCAGTTCTTC. This encodes CASSQPGLLNEQFF.

This clonotype was seen a few times. The rearrangement uses TRBV27 and TRBJ2-3; the D gene is possibly TRBD2 (6 bases). CDR3 length equals 15 residues. Germline-derived CDR1 and CDR2 are MNHEY and SMNVEV (reference sequence). V lost 5 bases and J lost 2, with 14 bases in between. CDR3 residues: CASSPASAITDTQYF. CDR3 bases: TGTGCCAGCAGTCCGGCTAGCGCCATCACAGATACGCAGTATTTT.

This rearrangement joins TRBV10-3 to TRBJ1-5, with D hard to call. Germline lookup yields CDR1 ENHRY and CDR2 SYGVKD. V shed 11 bases and J shed 3 bases, with 14 bases lying between them. The CDR3 has 13 amino acids. The DNA of the CDR3 is TGTGCCGCCTCGGAGGGCTCCAATCAGCCCCAGCATTTT. This encodes CAASEGSNQPQHF.

A few counts support this clonotype. The chain is built from TRBV18 and TRBJ2-6, with a possible D match to TRBD2 (6 bases). V was clipped by 6 bases and J by 2 bases, with 17 bases between them. The germline gives CDR1 KGHSH, CDR2 LQKENI. The CDR3 sequence is 17 residues long. CDR3: CASSPYRGGAGANVLTF. The DNA of the CDR3 is TGTGCCAGCTCTCCGTACCGGGGAGGCGCTGGGGCCAACGTCCTGACTTTC.

This clonotype was picked up a small number of times. The V call is TRBV20-1, the J call TRBJ2-7, with D perhaps matching TRBD1 (5 bases). This CDR3 comprises 13 residues. The V end was cut by 3 bases, the J end by 7 bases, with 16 bases between. Germline lookup yields CDR1 DFQATT and CDR2 SNEGSKA (reference sequence). Written as DNA, the CDR3 is TGCAGTGCTAGTTGGGTGGGGCTGGGAGAGCAGTACTTC. Amino acid sequence: CSASWVGLGEQYF.

At least ten counts were recorded for this clonotype. The V and J genes are TRBV6-5 and TRBJ2-1, with 9 bases lining up with TRBD2. V lost 6 bases to trimming and J lost 0 bases; unmatched junction nucleotides: 6. The CDR3 consists of 16 residues. Germline assignment: CDR1 MNHEY and CDR2 SVGAGI. CDR3 residues: CASRVLAGSSYNEQFF. In nucleotides, the CDR3 is TGTGCCAGCAGAGTACTAGCGGGCAGCTCCTACAATGAGCAGTTCTTC.

This rearrangement joins TRBV6-5 to TRBJ2-1; 8 bases agree with TRBD2. Germline loops: CDR1 MNHEY, CDR2 SVGAGI. The J segment lost 3 bases and the V segment lost 7 bases, leaving 8 bases of the junction unmatched. The CDR3 runs to 15 residues. In DNA, the CDR3 is TGTGCCAGCACCGAGAGCGGGAGTCTCTACAATGAGCAGTTCTTC. Translated, it gives CASTESGSLYNEQFF.

The rearrangement links TRBV9 to TRBJ2-1; 9 bases are a match to TRBD2. Germline V gives CDR1 SGDLS, CDR2 YYNGEE. J gave up 6 bases and V 4 bases, and 11 bases lay outside the gene matches. The CDR3 totals 16 residues. The CDR3 reads CASSPSSGTSFNEQFF. The CDR3 nucleotides are TGTGCCAGCAGCCCGAGTAGCGGGACTAGCTTCAATGAGCAGTTCTTC.